This T cell receptor beta chain was identified during a study of regulatory T cells in long-lasting Graves disease. General study points: Accuracy was possibly reduced by small sample size.

This CDR3 is 12 amino acids long. Per germline, CDR1 MNHEY and CDR2 SVGEGT. Time point here: newly diagnosed GD, antithyroid drugs for less than 3 months. Scientists built the TCR library using RNA that was extracted from PBMCs. This clonotype was counted only a few times. Its antigen remains unidentified. Possible read error: a much larger clone is one base away. Assembly of TCR beta libraries relied on iRepertoire HTBI primers together with Arm-PCR of CDR3 regions. From the multiplex PCR reads, TCRdb called clonotypes with MiXCR, one entry per CDR3 protein. The sample contains 400,000 to 500,000 distinct CDR3 sequences, roughly 15% of which appear only once. This sample also belongs to another study, concerning T cells in Graves' hyperthyroidism and ophthalmopathy. Turning to that study: An absence of ophthalmopathy progression within 18 months meant stable Graves' hyperthyroidism. In making diagnoses, clinical symptoms, serum thyroxine and TRAb, thyroid ultrasound and orbital computed tomography were all used. A 13 V-J model separated ophthalmopathy from stable hyperthyroidism.

The sequencing here drew on peripheral blood mononuclear cells (PBMCs), taken at new diagnosis, from a patient treated with antithyroid drugs. The clonotype comes from a woman between 50 and 59 years old with Graves disease. V usage is TRBV6-2 or TRBV6-3 and J usage is TRBJ2-1, with no clear D. The CDR3, as DNA: TGTGCCAGCAGTCCTCAAGACAATGAGCAGTCCTTC. This translates into CASSPQDNEQSF.